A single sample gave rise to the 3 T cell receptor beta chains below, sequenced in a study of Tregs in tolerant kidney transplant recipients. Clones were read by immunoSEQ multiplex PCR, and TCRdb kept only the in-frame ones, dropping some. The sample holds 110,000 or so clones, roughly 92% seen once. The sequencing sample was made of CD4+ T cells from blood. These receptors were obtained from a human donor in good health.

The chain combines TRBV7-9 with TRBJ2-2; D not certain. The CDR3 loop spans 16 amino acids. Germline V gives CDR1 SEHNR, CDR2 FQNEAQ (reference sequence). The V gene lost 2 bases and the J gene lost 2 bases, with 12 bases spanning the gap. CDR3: CASSLSVAENTGELFF. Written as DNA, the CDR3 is TGTGCCAGCAGCTTATCCGTCGCCGAAAACACCGGGGAGCTGTTTTTT.

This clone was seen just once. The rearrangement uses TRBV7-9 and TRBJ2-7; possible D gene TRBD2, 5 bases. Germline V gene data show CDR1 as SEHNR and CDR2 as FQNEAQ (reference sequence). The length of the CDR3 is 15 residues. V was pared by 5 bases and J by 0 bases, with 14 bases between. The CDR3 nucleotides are TGTGCCAGCAGCGTCGGGCGAGGAGGCTCCTACGAGCAGTACTTC. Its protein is CASSVGRGGSYEQYF. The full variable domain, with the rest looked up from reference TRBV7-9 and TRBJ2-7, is DTGVSQNPRHKITKRGQNVTFRCDPISEHNRLYWYRQTLGQGPEFLTYFQNEAQLEKSRLLSDRFSAERPKGSFSTLEIQRTEQGDSAMYLCASSVGRGGSYEQYFGPGTRLTVT.

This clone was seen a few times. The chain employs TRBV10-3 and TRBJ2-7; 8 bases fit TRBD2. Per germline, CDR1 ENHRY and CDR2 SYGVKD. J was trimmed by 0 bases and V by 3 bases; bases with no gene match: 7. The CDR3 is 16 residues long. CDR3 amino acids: CAISDRRGGPSYEQYF. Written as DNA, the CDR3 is TGTGCCATCAGTGACCGCCGCGGGGGGCCCTCCTACGAGCAGTACTTC.